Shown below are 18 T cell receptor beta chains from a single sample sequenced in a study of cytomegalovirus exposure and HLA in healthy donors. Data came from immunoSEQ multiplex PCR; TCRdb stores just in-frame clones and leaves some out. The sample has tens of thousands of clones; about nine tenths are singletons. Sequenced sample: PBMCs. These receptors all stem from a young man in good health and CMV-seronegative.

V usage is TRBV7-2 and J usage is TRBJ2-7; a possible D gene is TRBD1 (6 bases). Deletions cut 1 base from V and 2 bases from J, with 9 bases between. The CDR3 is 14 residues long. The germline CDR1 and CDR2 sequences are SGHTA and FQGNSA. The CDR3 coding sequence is TGTGCCAGCAGCTTAGGAGGGGGACCCTACGAGCAGTACTTC. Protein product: CASSLGGGPYEQYF. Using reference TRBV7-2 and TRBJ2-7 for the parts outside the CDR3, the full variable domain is GAGVSQSPSNKVTEKGKDVELRCDPISGHTALYWYRQSLGQGLEFLIYFQGNSAPDKSGLPSDRFSAERTGGSVSTLTIQRTQQEDSAVYLCASSLGGGPYEQYFGPGTRLTVT.

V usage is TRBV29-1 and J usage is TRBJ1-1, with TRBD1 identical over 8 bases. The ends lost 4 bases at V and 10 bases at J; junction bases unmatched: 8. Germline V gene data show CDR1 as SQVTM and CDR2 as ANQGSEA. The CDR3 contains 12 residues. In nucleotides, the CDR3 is TGCAGCGTTGTCCTGGACAGGGTTGGAGCTTTCTTT. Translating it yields CSVVLDRVGAFF.

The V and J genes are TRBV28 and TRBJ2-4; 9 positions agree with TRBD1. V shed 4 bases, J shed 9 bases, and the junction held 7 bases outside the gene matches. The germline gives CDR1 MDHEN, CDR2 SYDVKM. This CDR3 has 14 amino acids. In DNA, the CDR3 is TGTGCCAGCAGTTCTACAGGGGGCGGCGGCATTCAGTACTTC. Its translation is CASSSTGGGGIQYF.

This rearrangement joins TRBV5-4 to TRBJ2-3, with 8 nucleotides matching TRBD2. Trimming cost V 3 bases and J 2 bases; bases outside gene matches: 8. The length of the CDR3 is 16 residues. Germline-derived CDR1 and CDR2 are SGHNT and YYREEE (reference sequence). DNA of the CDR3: TGTGCCAGCAGCTCCCTTGGCGGGAGGACCACAGATACGCAGTATTTT. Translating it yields CASSSLGGRTTDTQYF.

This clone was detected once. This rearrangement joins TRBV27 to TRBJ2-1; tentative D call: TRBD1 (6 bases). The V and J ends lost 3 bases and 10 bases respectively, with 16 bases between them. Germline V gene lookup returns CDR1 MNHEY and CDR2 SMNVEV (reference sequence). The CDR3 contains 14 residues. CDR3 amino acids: CASSFGTLLSEQFF. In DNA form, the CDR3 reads TGTGCCAGCAGTTTCGGGACACTTCTTTCGGAGCAGTTCTTC.

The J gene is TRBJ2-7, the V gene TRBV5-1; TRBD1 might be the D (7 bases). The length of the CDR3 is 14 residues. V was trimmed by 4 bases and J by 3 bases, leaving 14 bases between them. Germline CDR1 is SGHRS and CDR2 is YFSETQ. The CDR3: CASSGGSGGYEQYF. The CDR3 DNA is TGCGCCAGCAGCGGGGGGTCAGGGGGCTACGAGCAGTACTTC.

CDR3 residues: CASSYSRSLNTEAFF. The CDR3 DNA is TGTGCCAGCAGTTACTCACGGTCCCTGAACACTGAAGCTTTCTTT. The chain employs TRBV6-6 and TRBJ1-1; D is unclear. V lost 0 bases to trimming and J lost 0 bases, with 8 bases between them. The germline V gene has CDR1 MNHNY and CDR2 SVGAGI (reference sequence). CDR3 length: 15 residues.

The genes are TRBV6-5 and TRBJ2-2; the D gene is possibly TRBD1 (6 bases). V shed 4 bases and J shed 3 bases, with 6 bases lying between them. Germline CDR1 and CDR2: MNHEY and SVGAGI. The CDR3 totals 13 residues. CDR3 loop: CASSSGDTGELFF. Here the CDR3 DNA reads TGTGCCAGCAGTTCAGGGGACACCGGGGAGCTGTTTTTT.

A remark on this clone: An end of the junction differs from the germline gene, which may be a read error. In nucleotides, the CDR3 is TGTGCTAGCAGCTTAGGCAGGAACACTGAAGCTTTCTTT. The encoded protein is CASSLGRNTEAFF. The genes are TRBV7-7 and TRBJ1-1; D remains ambiguous. The CDR3 spans 13 residues. CDR1 and CDR2 from the germline V gene are SSHAT and FNYEAQ (reference sequence).

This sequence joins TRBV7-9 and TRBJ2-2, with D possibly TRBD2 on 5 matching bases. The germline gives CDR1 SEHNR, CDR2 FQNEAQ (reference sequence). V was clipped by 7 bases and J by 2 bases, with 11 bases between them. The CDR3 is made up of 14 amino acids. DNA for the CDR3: TGTGCCAGCATCCTGGGGAGTAACACCGGGGAGCTGTTTTTT. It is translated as CASILGSNTGELFF. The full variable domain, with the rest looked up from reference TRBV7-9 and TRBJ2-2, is DTGVSQNPRHKITKRGQNVTFRCDPISEHNRLYWYRQTLGQGPEFLTYFQNEAQLEKSRLLSDRFSAERPKGSFSTLEIQRTEQGDSAMYLCASILGSNTGELFFGEGSRLTVL.

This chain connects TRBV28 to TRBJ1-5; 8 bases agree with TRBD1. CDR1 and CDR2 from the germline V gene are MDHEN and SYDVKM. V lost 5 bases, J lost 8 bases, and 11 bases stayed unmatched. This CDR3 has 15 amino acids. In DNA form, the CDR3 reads TGTGCCAGCAGTGGGGCGACAGGGGCGGGGGAGCCCCAGCATTTT. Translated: CASSGATGAGEPQHF.

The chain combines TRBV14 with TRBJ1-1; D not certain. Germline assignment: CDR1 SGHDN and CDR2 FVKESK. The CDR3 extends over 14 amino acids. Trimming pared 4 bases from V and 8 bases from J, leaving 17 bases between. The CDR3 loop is CASSPLSAGDEAFF. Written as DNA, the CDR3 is TGTGCCAGCAGCCCCCTATCTGCGGGAGACGAAGCTTTCTTT.

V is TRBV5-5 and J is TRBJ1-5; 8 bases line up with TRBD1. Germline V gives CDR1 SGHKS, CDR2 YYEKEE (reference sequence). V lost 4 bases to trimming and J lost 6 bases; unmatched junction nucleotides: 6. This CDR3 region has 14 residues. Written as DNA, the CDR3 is TGTGCCAGCAGCACCGGACAGGGCTCTCAGCCCCAGCATTTT. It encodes CASSTGQGSQPQHF. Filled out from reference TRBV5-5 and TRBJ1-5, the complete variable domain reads DAGVTQSPTHLIKTRGQQVTLRCSPISGHKSVSWYQQVLGQGPQFIFQYYEKEERGRGNFPDRFSARQFPNYSSELNVNALLLGDSALYLCASSTGQGSQPQHFGDGTRLSIL.

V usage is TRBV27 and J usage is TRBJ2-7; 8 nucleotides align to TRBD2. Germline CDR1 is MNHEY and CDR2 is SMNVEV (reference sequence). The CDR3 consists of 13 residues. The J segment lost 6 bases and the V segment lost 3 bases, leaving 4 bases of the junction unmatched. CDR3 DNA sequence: TGTGCCAGCAGTTTTCGCGCGGGAGGCGAGCAGTACTTC. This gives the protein CASSFRAGGEQYF.

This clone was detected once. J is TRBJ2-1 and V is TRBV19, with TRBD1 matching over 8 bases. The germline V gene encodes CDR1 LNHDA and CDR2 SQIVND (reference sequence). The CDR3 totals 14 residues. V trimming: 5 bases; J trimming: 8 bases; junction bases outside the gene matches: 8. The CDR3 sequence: CASSGGQASDEQFF. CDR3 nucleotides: TGTGCCAGTAGTGGGGGACAGGCTTCAGATGAGCAGTTCTTC.

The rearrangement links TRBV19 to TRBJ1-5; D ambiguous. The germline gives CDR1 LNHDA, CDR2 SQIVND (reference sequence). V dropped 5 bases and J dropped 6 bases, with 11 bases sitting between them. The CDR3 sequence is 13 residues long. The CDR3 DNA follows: TGTGCCAGTAGTGTAAATAGCGGTCAGCCCCAGCATTTT. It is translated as CASSVNSGQPQHF.

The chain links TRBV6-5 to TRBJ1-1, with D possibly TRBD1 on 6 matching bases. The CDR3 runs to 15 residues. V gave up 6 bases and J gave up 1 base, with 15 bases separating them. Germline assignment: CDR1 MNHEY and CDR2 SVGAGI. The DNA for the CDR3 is TGTGCCAGCAGCTCGACGCGGGGGGCGAACACTGAAGCTTTCTTT. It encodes CASSSTRGANTEAFF.

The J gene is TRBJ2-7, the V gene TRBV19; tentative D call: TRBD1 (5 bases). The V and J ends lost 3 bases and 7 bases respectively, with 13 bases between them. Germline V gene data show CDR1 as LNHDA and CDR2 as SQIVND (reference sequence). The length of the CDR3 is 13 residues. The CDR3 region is CASSMQGMREQYF. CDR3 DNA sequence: TGTGCCAGTAGTATGCAGGGTATGAGGGAGCAGTACTTC.